One T cell receptor beta chain is described in this entry. Its specific antigen is unknown. The input lacks base qualities; no much larger clone sits a single base away. The data stem from a study of T cell clonotyping in hematopoietic cell transplantation (dated by TCRdb to about 2021). Broadly, across the study: Pretransplant recipient samples were obtained after cytoreduction. A total of under 150 blood samples were collected in the study from a few dozen consecutive transplant recipients and their related donors. Recruitment of patients was conducted between September 2015 and early 2017, and follow-up was continued until September 2020 or death. Points the paper makes about the study in general: Sample size was limited, and cells were not sorted, so CD4 and CD8 repertoire contributions could not be separated. Recipient TCR diversity fell after transplant, with pathologically expanded clonotypes rising progressively from day 30 to day 180. Broader TCR repertoire diversity after transplant was predicted by Inverse Simpson Index values from donors and from recipients before transplant. Overlap with donor repertoires was found for only a small fraction of recipient repertoires, with over 95% found to appear de novo at the given depth.

The time point tag for this specimen amounts to: recipient sample about 28 days before transplant, after cytoreduction. Blood from recipients was drawn about 28 days before transplant and again at days 30, 100 and 180 after transplant. Nuclei Lysis Solution was used to extract genomic DNA from fresh or cryopreserved unfractionated peripheral blood mononuclear cells. The immunoSEQ assay, a bias-controlled multiplex PCR with V- and J-specific primers, was used to amplify TCR beta CDR3 regions from genomic DNA. A proprietary barcode and Illumina adapter sequences were added to the CDR3 amplicons in a second PCR step. CDR3 libraries were sequenced on an Illumina MiSeq instrument. From the authors' description of their analysis: Export and quality control were done with immunoSEQ Analyzer 3.0, while downstream analyses used R Bioconductor and Immunarch. Only productive rearrangements in the normalized downsampled data set went into calculating the repertoire metrics. Pathologically expanded clonotypes were defined as those larger than 5 templates in the normalized cohort. The Inverse Simpson Index served as the measure of repertoire diversity. To capture all clonotypes, CMV-specificity analyses were performed on the non-normalized data set. Imported from immuneACCESS, the table was reduced by TCRdb to in-frame sequences with V and J called. These copies leave out some clones; in studies compared against another copy, an unresolved V gene accounts for under half, and the cause of the remainder is not known. The DNA gave D and trimming, while V, J and clone size come from that table. Within this sample are some 5,500 clones, with roughly 81% of them counted one time only. Under 4.5% of the sample rests with the top ten.

From the germline V gene, CDR1 is SGDLS and CDR2 is YYNGEE. From its cysteine to its phenylalanine, the CDR3 spans 14 amino acids. Here the CDR3 DNA is all that survives: 42 bases in frame from base 1. V ends up 6 bases short and J 5 bases short, with an unmatched junction base count of 8. The chain joins TRBV9 to TRBJ2-3; TRBD2 agrees with 8 junctional bases. This specimen was peripheral blood mononuclear cells, taken before stem cell transplant. The TCR was taken from a man aged 60-69 years with acute myeloid leukemia. Some clones in this sample may be carry-over from other donors' samples. The DNA is TGTGCCAGCACCGTTACTAGCGGAGGAGATACGCAGTATTTT. This is translated as CASTVTSGGDTQYF.